This T cell receptor (beta chain) stems from a study of breast tumors, draining lymph nodes, adjacent tissues (dated by TCRdb to 2016 to 2018). Regarding the research as a whole: In breast cancer patients, the study compared the TCR beta repertoires of tumor, adjacent nontumor tissue and axillary lymph nodes. The study aimed to assess the relationships and possible T-cell exchange between tumor, surrounding tissue and draining lymph node repertoires in human breast cancer. Results and caveats for the whole study, not just this receptor: A scenario in which most tumor T cells derive from the lymph node and then expand within tumor tissue was judged to be consistent with the data. The conclusion that tumor T cells originate in lymph nodes was framed as consistent with a hypothesis rather than directly demonstrated. The similarity between tumor and nontumor tissue repertoires was significantly greater in luminal-like breast cancer than in basal-like breast cancer. Tumors showed preferential V and J gene usage, and their T-cell repertoire diversity fell below that of lymph nodes yet above that of nontumor tissue.

Instrument on record: Illumina HiSeq 2000. Multiplex PCR amplification was used to build the TCR beta chain libraries. The amplified TCR beta chain products were analyzed by high-throughput sequencing. TCRdb cleaned the public reads at Q25 with fastp, built clones with MiXCR and kept in-frame beta chains. For every CDR3 protein sequence, its rows merge into one entry that carries the most common genes and DNA. The sample has about 60,000 distinct CDR3 sequences on record, less than 75% of them singletons. The ten biggest clones cover around a fifth of the sample. The germline V gene encodes CDR1 ENHRY and CDR2 SYGVKD. The junction shows trimming of 3 bases on V and 5 bases on J, plus 7 bases between the germline ends. From the cysteine through the phenylalanine, the CDR3 covers 12 amino acids. The only DNA kept is the CDR3, 36 bases in frame from the first base. In the case of this clonotype: The specificity of this receptor is unknown. No clone much larger than this one lies a single base away; base qualities are absent.

The sample was breast tumor tissue. This TCR derives from a female donor with breast cancer. Some clones in this sample may be carry-over from other donors' samples. Recombination linked TRBV10-3 to TRBJ1-2; the D gene is perhaps TRBD1, from 5 matching bases. The CDR3 protein is CAISEWGYGYTF. The DNA is TGTGCCATCAGTGAATGGGGGTATGGCTACACCTTC.